This T cell receptor beta chain was obtained from a study of OX40 agonist ivuxolimab in advanced cancers. Study background: It was permissible to have had prior anti-PD-1, anti-PD-L1 or anti-CTLA-4 therapy, and over 35% had some. Three patients got partial responses; one had hepatocellular carcinoma and two had cutaneous melanoma.

With regard to this clone: Its target is not known.

Method: immunoSEQ multiplex PCR; TCRdb's copy keeps in-frame clones and lacks some. The sample gives fewer than 110,000 clones, 85% to 95% of which show up once; approximately 1.1% is in the top ten. The CDR3 extends over 15 amino acids. The V and J ends lost 4 bases and 5 bases respectively, with 18 bases between them. Germline-derived CDR1 and CDR2 are SGHRS and YFSETQ. Study findings and constraints: Certain nonresponders likewise exhibited a low normalized T-cell clonal expansion.

With autoimmune disease history or systemic immunosuppression, patients were excluded. The receptor comes from an adult with an advanced solid tumor such as melanoma, head and neck, liver or kidney cancer. The V and J genes are TRBV5-1 and TRBJ2-5; D is perhaps TRBD2 (5 bases). Sequencing used CD4+ or CD8+ T cells sorted from blood, obtained in a trial of the OX40 agonist ivuxolimab. For the CDR3, the DNA is TGCGCCAGCAGCCTCCGGATAGGCAGAGGGGAGACCCAGTACTTC. It codes for CASSLRIGRGETQYF.